A single sample gave rise to the 9 T cell receptor beta chains below, sequenced in a study of T cells in women clearing cervical HPV infection. Repertoires were generated with immunoSEQ multiplex PCR, while TCRdb's copy carries only in-frame clones and drops some. The sample holds 20,000 to 25,000 clones. Specimen: blood buffy coat. The receptors shown here come from a woman aged 18-69 years with a cervical HPV16 infection that either progressed to CIN3+ or cleared (not recorded which).

About this clone itself: The sequence runs out 3 residues before the end of the CDR3; the remainder is reconstructed from the germline J gene. The V and J genes are TRBV28 and TRBJ1-6; TRBD1 aligns across 7 bases. The V segment lost 10 bases and the J segment 8 bases; nucleotides outside the gene matches: 8. The length of the CDR3 is 13 residues. The germline V gene encodes CDR1 MDHEN and CDR2 SYDVKM. The CDR3 bases that were read are TGTGCCAACAACAGGGGAGGGGATTCACCC. It codes for CANNRGGDSP. The entire CDR3 protein reads CANNRGGDSPLHF.

Worth noting for this clone: The read comes to an end 3 residues before the CDR3 does, leaving the germline J gene to fill in the end. The chain combines TRBV7-9 with TRBJ1-6, with 11 bases that match TRBD1. The CDR3 runs 15 residues. The V gene end was trimmed by 1 base and the J gene end by 10 bases; junction bases not matched to a gene: 3. Germline V gene data show CDR1 as SEHNR and CDR2 as FQNEAQ (reference sequence). The chain's CDR3 is CASSLDGTGGSPLHF. The DNA read from the CDR3 is TGTGCCAGCAGCTTAGATGGGACAGGGGGATCACCC.

In regard to this clone: From the germline J gene comes the end of the CDR3, since the read stops 3 residues before it. The J gene is TRBJ2-7, the V gene TRBV20-1, with 7 bases fitting TRBD1. There are 12 residues in the CDR3. Unmatched junction bases numbered 1, after V lost 3 bases and J lost 2 bases. CDR1 and CDR2 from the germline V gene are DFQATT and SNEGSKA (reference sequence). CDR3 sequence reads: CSASQGAYEQYF. CDR3 DNA, as far as it was read: TGCAGTGCTAGCCAGGGGGCCTACGAG.

Notes on this clone: The missing CDR3 end, 3 residues past where the read stops, is filled in from the germline J gene. The chain is built from TRBV20-1 and TRBJ2-2, with a possible D match to TRBD1 (6 bases). CDR1 DFQATT and CDR2 SNEGSKA come from the germline V gene (reference sequence). Trimming pared 7 bases from V and 4 bases from J, leaving 16 bases between. This CDR3 is 14 amino acids long. This CDR3 reads CSVRHRVATGELFF. CDR3 bases read: TGCAGTGTCCGGCACAGGGTAGCCACCGGGGAG.

In the case of this clone: The read gets to within 3 residues of the CDR3 end, and the germline J gene fills in the rest. V gene TRBV6-2 or TRBV6-3 combines with J gene TRBJ2-7; TRBD2 agrees at 11 bases. This CDR3 is built from 15 residues. Germline-derived CDR1 and CDR2 are MNHEY and SVGEGT. Trimming at V came to 2 bases and at J to 4 bases, leaving 4 bases not matched to a gene. The part of the CDR3 DNA that was read is TGTGCCAGCAGTTACCCTAGCGGGAGGAGGTACGAG. Translating gives CASSYPSGRRYE. The whole CDR3 is CASSYPSGRRYEQYF.

The CDR3 reads CASSSMGQDNEQFF. The CDR3 bases that were read are TGTGCCAGCAGCTCCATGGGACAGGACAATGAG. This chain uses TRBV7-2 with TRBJ2-1; 8 nucleotides match TRBD1. The CDR3 is cut off 3 residues early in the read; its end comes from the germline J gene. CDR1 and CDR2 (germline): SGHTA, FQGNSA. The CDR3 has 14 residues. The V and J ends lost 4 bases and 5 bases, in that order; junction bases with no gene match: 4.

A word on this clone: Sequencing ends 3 residues short of the CDR3 end; the germline J gene provides the rest. This sequence joins TRBV18 and TRBJ1-1; D unclear. The CDR3 contains 16 residues. Germline-derived CDR1 and CDR2 are KGHSH and LQKENI. This chain's CDR3 is CASSPKGLAEVRTAFF. The covered CDR3 bases are TGTGCCAGCTCACCAAAAGGACTAGCGGAAGTCCGGACC.

Points on this clone: The read ends 3 residues before the CDR3 terminus; that terminus is restored from the germline J gene. This rearrangement joins TRBV5-1 to TRBJ2-6; 9 bases align to TRBD1. The CDR3 loop spans 18 amino acids. Germline V gives CDR1 SGHRS, CDR2 YFSETQ. V dropped 3 bases and J dropped 4; count of bases not matched to a gene: 11. Incomplete CDR3 DNA: TGCGCCAGCAGCTACGGGACAGGGCCCTCTCTCGGGGCCAACGTC. Encoded protein: CASSYGTGPSLGANV. The entire CDR3 reads CASSYGTGPSLGANVLTF.

Of note for this clone: From the germline J gene comes the end of the CDR3, since the read stops 3 residues before it. The chain is built from TRBV20-1 and TRBJ2-1, with 10 bases fitting TRBD1. Germline CDR1 and CDR2: DFQATT and SNEGSKA (reference sequence). The CDR3 has 18 residues. The J segment lost 1 base and the V segment lost 5 bases, leaving 14 bases of the junction unmatched. CDR3 sequence: CSAASGTGAAGSYNEQFF. The sequenced CDR3 bases are TGCAGTGCTGCCTCCGGGACAGGGGCCGCTGGGTCCTACAATGAG.